These 22 T cell receptor beta chains were sequenced from one sample in a study of response to subunit inactivated influenza vaccine. A single record per CDR3 protein comes from TCRdb applying MiXCR to the RT-PCR reads. The data contain roughly 670,000 distinct CDR3 sequences, approximately 14% of them singletons. Sequencing used PBMCs from blood, obtained roughly 15 days before vaccination. The origin of the receptors is a man aged 45 to 65 who received an inactivated influenza vaccine.

The V gene is TRBV4-3, the J gene TRBJ1-4; D perhaps matches TRBD1 (5 bases). There are 16 residues in the CDR3. V lost 4 bases to trimming and J lost 8 bases, with 20 bases between them. CDR1 and CDR2 (germline): LGHNA, YSLEER. CDR3 sequence: CASSPTPAGRGEKLFF. CDR3 bases: TGCGCCAGCAGCCCTACACCCGCAGGGCGCGGGGAAAAACTGTTTTTT.

V is TRBV28 and J is TRBJ2-7; 10 bases align to TRBD2. The V gene end was trimmed by 1 base and the J gene end by 5 bases; junction bases not matched to a gene: 2. Germline V gene sequence: CDR1 MDHEN, CDR2 SYDVKM. CDR3 length equals 14 residues. The CDR3 loop reads CASSLLAGGDEQYF. In nucleotides, the CDR3 is TGTGCCAGCAGTTTATTAGCGGGGGGCGACGAGCAGTACTTC.

This chain uses TRBV30 with TRBJ2-7; D uncertain. V was cut by 6 bases and J by 0 bases, with 9 bases left in between. The CDR3 is made up of 12 amino acids. Germline CDR1 is GTSNPN and CDR2 is SVGIG (reference sequence). The CDR3 coding sequence is TGTGCCTGCCGCAGTTACTCCTACGAGCAGTACTTC. Protein sequence: CACRSYSYEQYF.

This sequence joins TRBV6-6 and TRBJ2-5; no definite D call. V lost 1 base to trimming and J lost 4 bases, with 7 bases between them. From germline, CDR1 is MNHNY and CDR2 SVGAGI (reference sequence). The CDR3 has 13 residues. CDR3 region: CASSYFGRETQYF. Here the CDR3 DNA reads TGTGCCAGCAGTTACTTCGGGCGAGAGACCCAGTACTTC.

This clonotype was seen a few times. The gene calls are TRBV4-3 and TRBJ2-1, with 11 bases lining up with TRBD2. Per germline, CDR1 LGHNA and CDR2 YSLEER. The CDR3 loop spans 14 amino acids. Losses at the gene ends were 1 base for V and 9 bases for J; bases not matched to a gene: 2. The CDR3: CASSQVAGGPEQFF. CDR3 nucleotides: TGCGCCAGCAGCCAAGTAGCGGGGGGGCCTGAGCAGTTCTTC.

The chain employs TRBV20-1 and TRBJ2-5; D remains ambiguous. Germline V gene sequence: CDR1 DFQATT, CDR2 SNEGSKA (reference sequence). The CDR3 has 13 amino acids. V lost 1 base and J lost 0, with 6 bases in between. CDR3 sequence: CSARGPYQETQYF. Written as DNA, the CDR3 is TGCAGTGCTAGAGGTCCGTACCAAGAGACCCAGTACTTC.

V is TRBV5-1 and J is TRBJ2-5; D possibly matches TRBD1 or TRBD2 (6 bases each). The V end was cut by 3 bases, the J end by 3 bases, with 12 bases between. Germline values: CDR1 SGHRS, CDR2 YFSETQ. CDR3 length equals 14 residues. CDR3 in amino acids: CASSSRGPEETQYF. CDR3 in DNA: TGCGCCAGCAGCTCTCGGGGGCCCGAAGAGACCCAGTACTTC.

This clonotype was found a few times. V and J are TRBV7-7 and TRBJ2-5; possible D gene TRBD1, 5 bases. Germline CDR1 is SSHAT and CDR2 is FNYEAQ (reference sequence). This CDR3 region has 14 residues. The V end was cut by 3 bases, the J end by 5 bases, with 13 bases between. CDR3 loop: CASSLLGVDETQYF. As DNA, the CDR3 is TGTGCCAGCAGCTTGTTAGGGGTCGACGAGACCCAGTACTTC.

The rearrangement joins TRBV3-1 to TRBJ2-1, with 7 positions matching TRBD2. Germline CDR1 reads LGHDT; CDR2 reads YNNKEL (reference sequence). V trimming: 1 base; J trimming: 6 bases; junction bases outside the gene matches: 3. The CDR3 sequence is 14 residues long. The CDR3 coding sequence is TGTGCCAGCAGCCAAGTGGCGGGAGCCAATGAGCAGTTCTTC. The encoded protein is CASSQVAGANEQFF.

This clonotype was seen a handful of times. The V and J genes are TRBV12-3 or TRBV12-4 and TRBJ1-2; D not certain. The CDR3 has 12 amino acids. Trimming took off 4 bases at V and 4 bases at J, with 7 bases between the two ends. CDR3 loop: CASSSGPYGYTF. CDR3 in DNA: TGTGCCAGCAGTTCTGGGCCCTATGGCTACACCTTC.

This clonotype was observed a few times. This chain joins TRBV6-5 and TRBJ2-1; D is undetermined. V was pared by 2 bases and J by 2 bases, with 10 bases between. The length of the CDR3 is 15 residues. Germline loops: CDR1 MNHEY, CDR2 SVGAGI. Here the CDR3 DNA reads TGTGCCAGCAGTTACAATACATTCACCTACAATGAGCAGTTCTTC. As protein: CASSYNTFTYNEQFF.

The chain joins TRBV30 to TRBJ1-5, with 7 bases aligning to TRBD1. This CDR3 contains 15 residues. Germline CDR1 reads GTSNPN; CDR2 reads SVGIG (reference sequence). J was trimmed by 1 base and V by 1 base; bases with no gene match: 4. CDR3 sequence: CAWSAGQMSNQPQHF. The DNA for the CDR3 is TGTGCCTGGAGTGCGGGACAGATGAGCAATCAGCCCCAGCATTTT. Filled out from reference TRBV30 and TRBJ1-5, the complete variable domain reads SQTIHQWPATLVQPVGSPLSLECTVEGTSNPNLYWYRQAAGRGLQLLFYSVGIGQISSEVPQNLSASRPQDRQFILSSKKLLLSDSGFYLCAWSAGQMSNQPQHFGDGTRLSIL.

This clonotype was seen a handful of times. The chain carries TRBV7-9 and TRBJ2-5; perhaps TRBD1 as D (6 bases). Germline V gene data show CDR1 as SEHNR and CDR2 as FQNEAQ (reference sequence). This CDR3 comprises 15 residues. V was cut by 1 base and J by 3 bases, with 12 bases left in between. CDR3 DNA sequence: TGTGCCAGCAGCTTAGTTAGGGACACGAAAGAGACCCAGTACTTC. Its translation: CASSLVRDTKETQYF. Full variable domain (rest looked up from reference TRBV7-9 and TRBJ2-5): DTGVSQNPRHKITKRGQNVTFRCDPISEHNRLYWYRQTLGQGPEFLTYFQNEAQLEKSRLLSDRFSAERPKGSFSTLEIQRTEQGDSAMYLCASSLVRDTKETQYFGPGTRLLVL.

This chain joins TRBV11-2 and TRBJ1-3; unclear D gene. The CDR3 extends over 18 amino acids. V was trimmed by 6 bases and J by 0 bases, leaving 21 bases between them. Per the germline V gene, CDR1 is SGHAT and CDR2 is FQNNGV. The CDR3 DNA is TGTGCCAGCAGGCCGGGAGCCAGTCGCTTTTACTCTGGAAACACCATATATTTT. Residues: CASRPGASRFYSGNTIYF.

This chain uses TRBV2 with TRBJ2-3; the D gene is possibly TRBD2 (5 bases). CDR3 length: 15 residues. Germline V gene data show CDR1 as SNHLY and CDR2 as FYNNEI. Between the trimmed V and J ends, which lost 3 bases and 1 base, there was a span of 11 bases. The CDR3 loop reads CASSDRGIGTDTQYF. For the CDR3, the DNA is TGTGCCAGCAGTGATAGAGGGATAGGCACAGATACGCAGTATTTT.

Of note for this clonotype: A much larger clone is a single base away; this may be a read error. This chain joins TRBV9 and TRBJ1-1, with D hard to call. Looked up from germline, CDR1 is SGDLS and CDR2 is YYNGEE. This CDR3 comprises 14 residues. Trimming cost V 0 bases and J 2 bases, with 8 bases left between them. The CDR3 nucleotides are TGTGCCAGCAGCGTAGAGGACCTTAACACTGAAGCTTTCTTT. Residues: CASSVEDLNTEAFF. Using reference TRBV9 and TRBJ1-1 for the parts outside the CDR3, the full variable domain is DSGVTQTPKHLITATGQRVTLRCSPRSGDLSVYWYQQSLDQGLQFLIQYYNGEERAKGNILERFSAQQFPDLHSELNLSSLELGDSALYFCASSVEDLNTEAFFGQGTRLTVV.

This clonotype was recorded at least ten times. This chain uses TRBV12-3 or TRBV12-4 with TRBJ1-1, with D perhaps matching TRBD1 (5 bases). Trimming cost V 3 bases and J 1 base, with 9 bases left between them. CDR3 length: 14 residues. The CDR3 region is CASSFRQQNTEAFF. CDR3 DNA sequence: TGTGCCAGCAGTTTCAGACAGCAGAACACTGAAGCTTTCTTT.

The sample holds a few counts of this clonotype. The J gene is TRBJ2-1, the V gene TRBV20-1, with TRBD2 identical over 9 bases. This CDR3 is 14 amino acids long. V trimming: 6 bases; J trimming: 9 bases; junction bases outside the gene matches: 12. Germline V CDR1 and CDR2: DFQATT, SNEGSKA (reference sequence). The CDR3, as DNA: TGCAGTGCACGGGAACTAGCGGGTATAGGTGAGCAGTTCTTC. Translating it yields CSARELAGIGEQFF.

Comments on this clonotype: At one of its ends the junction is not consistent with the germline gene, which may arise from a read error. The genes are TRBV4-3 and TRBJ2-7; TRBD1 aligns across 8 bases. The CDR3 runs to 13 residues. CDR1 is LGHNA, CDR2 YSLEER, per germline. The CDR3 loop is CASSRGQGYERYF. The CDR3 DNA follows: TGCGCCAGCAGCCGTGGACAGGGCTACGAGCGGTACTTC.

In its sample, this clonotype was seen many times. The chain employs TRBV4-3 and TRBJ2-7, with D possibly TRBD2 on 5 matching bases. Deletions cut 1 base from V and 8 bases from J, with 12 bases between. This CDR3 has 13 residues. CDR1 and CDR2 from the germline V gene are LGHNA and YSLEER. The CDR3 DNA follows: TGCGCCAGCAGCCAAGGAAACGGGGTGAAGCAGTACTTC. Its protein product is CASSQGNGVKQYF.

J is TRBJ1-1 and V is TRBV6-5; TRBD1 agrees at 7 bases. The V gene's germline CDR1 is MNHEY and CDR2 SVGAGI. The ends lost 4 bases at V and 5 bases at J; junction bases unmatched: 10. This CDR3 region has 15 residues. The CDR3 sequence is CASSFTSGGRTEAFF. CDR3 DNA: TGTGCCAGCAGTTTTACTTCAGGGGGAAGGACTGAAGCTTTCTTT.

Here the CDR3 DNA reads TGCAGTGCCAGGGAGGGGAACGGAAACACCATATATTTT. Its protein is CSAREGNGNTIYF. V gene TRBV20-1 combines with J gene TRBJ1-3; possibly TRBD1 for D (5 bases). The CDR3 extends over 13 amino acids. The V end was cut by 6 bases, the J end by 4 bases, with 13 bases between. CDR1 is DFQATT, CDR2 SNEGSKA, per germline (reference sequence).